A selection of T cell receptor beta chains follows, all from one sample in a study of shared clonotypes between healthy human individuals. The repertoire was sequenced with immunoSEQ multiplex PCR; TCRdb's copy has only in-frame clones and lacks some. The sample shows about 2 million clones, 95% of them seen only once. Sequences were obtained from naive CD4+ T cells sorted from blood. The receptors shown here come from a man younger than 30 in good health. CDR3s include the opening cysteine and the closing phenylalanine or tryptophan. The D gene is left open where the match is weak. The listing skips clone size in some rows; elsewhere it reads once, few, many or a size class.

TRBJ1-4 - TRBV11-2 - CASSPRTEINEKLFF TGTGCCAGCAGCCCTAGGACCGAAATTAATGAAAAACTGTTTTTT
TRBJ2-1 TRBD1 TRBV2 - CASSELGQTPGLYNEQFF TGTGCCAGCAGTGAATTGGGACAGACTCCTGGCCTTTACAATGAGCAGTTCTTC
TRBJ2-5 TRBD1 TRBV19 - CASSGDSQETQYF TGTGCCAGTAGTGGGGACAGCCAAGAGACCCAGTACTTC
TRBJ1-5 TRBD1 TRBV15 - CATSRDRGQGKQPQHF TGTGCCACCAGCAGAGATCGGGGACAGGGCAAGCAGCCCCAGCATTTT
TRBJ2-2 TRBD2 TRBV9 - CASSVGGGRSTGELFF TGTGCCAGCAGCGTAGGAGGCGGGAGGTCGACCGGGGAGCTGTTTTTT
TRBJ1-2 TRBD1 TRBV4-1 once CASSQTGDLWDGYTF TGCGCCAGCAGCCAAACAGGGGACCTGTGGGATGGCTACACCTTC
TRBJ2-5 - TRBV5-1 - CASSLLSLQETQYF TGCGCCAGCAGCTTGCTTTCGCTCCAAGAGACCCAGTACTTC
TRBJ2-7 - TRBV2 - CASNVLSRNSYEQYF TGTGCCAGCAATGTTCTGAGCAGGAACTCCTACGAGCAGTACTTC
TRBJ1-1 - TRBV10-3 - CAISAPRNTEAFF TGTGCCATCAGTGCTCCGCGAAACACTGAAGCTTTCTTT
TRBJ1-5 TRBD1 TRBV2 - CASSGGQINQPQHF TGTGCCAGCAGTGGGGGACAGATCAATCAGCCCCAGCATTTT
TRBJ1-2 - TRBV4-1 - CASSPLGPIGGYTF TGCGCCAGCAGCCCCCTAGGCCCGATCGGCGGCTACACCTTC
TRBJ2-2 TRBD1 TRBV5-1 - CASSPTGAGELFF TGCGCCAGCAGCCCCACAGGGGCCGGGGAGCTGTTTTTT
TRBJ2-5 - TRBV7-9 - CASSLLASHQETQYF TGTGCCAGCAGCTTACTAGCGTCGCACCAAGAGACCCAGTACTTC
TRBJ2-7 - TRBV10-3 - CAIRDTATGYEQYF TGTGCCATCAGAGATACAGCTACGGGCTACGAGCAGTACTTC
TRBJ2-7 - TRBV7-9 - CASSFGRTYEQYF TGTGCCAGCAGCTTTGGGAGAACCTACGAGCAGTACTTC
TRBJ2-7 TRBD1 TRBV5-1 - CASSIRDRAYEQYF TGCGCCAGCAGCATTCGGGACAGGGCTTACGAGCAGTACTTC
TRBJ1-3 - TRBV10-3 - CATLSTVSGNTIYF TGTGCCACCCTCTCGACAGTCTCTGGAAACACCATATATTTT
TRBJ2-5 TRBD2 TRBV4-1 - CASSLWGTSGDQETQYF TGCGCCAGCAGCCTTTGGGGGACTAGCGGGGACCAAGAGACCCAGTACTTC
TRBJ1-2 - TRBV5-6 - CASSGGWGYTF TGTGCCAGCTCTGGGGGCTGGGGCTACACCTTC
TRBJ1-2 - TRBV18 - CASSPSEGGNYGYTF TGTGCCAGCTCACCTTCCGAGGGCGGTAACTATGGCTACACCTTC
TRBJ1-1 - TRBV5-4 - CASSAGGPMNTEAFF TGTGCCAGCAGCGCCGGTGGGCCCATGAACACTGAAGCTTTCTTT
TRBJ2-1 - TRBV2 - CASNKDRSSYNEQFF TGTGCCAGCAACAAGGACAGAAGCTCCTACAATGAGCAGTTCTTC
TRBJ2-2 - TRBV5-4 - CASSFPPRENGELFF TGTGCCAGCAGCTTTCCCCCCAGGGAGAACGGGGAGCTGTTTTTT
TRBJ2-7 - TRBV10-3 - CAISEFPSYEQYF TGTGCCATCAGTGAGTTCCCTTCCTACGAGCAGTACTTC
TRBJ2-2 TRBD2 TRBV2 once CATTGLVVTGELFF TGTGCCACCACGGGACTAGTCGTCACCGGGGAGCTGTTTTTT